This entry lists 5 T cell receptor beta chains sequenced from one sample in a study of identical twins. MiXCR, run by TCRdb on the 5' RACE reads, gives a single entry per CDR3 protein. The sample includes approximately 300,000 distinct CDR3 sequences, 7.5% to 9.5% of them seen just once. This sample also belongs to another study, concerning yellow fever vaccine responses in identical twins.

What was sequenced was CD8+ T cells sorted from blood. The receptors were gathered from a woman aged 18-29 years in good health.

V usage is TRBV10-3 and J usage is TRBJ2-4; 8 nucleotides line up with TRBD1. The V segment lost 6 bases and the J segment 11 bases; nucleotides outside the gene matches: 12. Germline CDR1 ENHRY, CDR2 SYGVKD. The CDR3 totals 14 residues. CDR3 protein: CAISPFRTGLFQYF. Here the CDR3 DNA reads TGTGCCATCAGCCCCTTTCGGACAGGGTTGTTTCAGTACTTC.

The V gene is TRBV10-3, the J gene TRBJ2-3; no clear D gene. Trimming took off 2 bases at V and 3 bases at J, with 3 bases between the two ends. CDR1 and CDR2 from the germline V gene are ENHRY and SYGVKD. This CDR3 comprises 12 residues. The CDR3 sequence: CAISEVTDTQYF. CDR3 DNA: TGTGCCATCAGTGAGGTTACAGATACGCAGTATTTT.

V usage is TRBV12-3 or TRBV12-4 and J usage is TRBJ2-5, with 9 bases fitting TRBD1. V lost 3 bases to trimming and J lost 4 bases; unmatched junction nucleotides: 0. CDR3 size: 13 residues. The DNA of the CDR3 is TGTGCCAGCAGTTTGACAGGGGGAGAGACCCAGTACTTC. Residues: CASSLTGGETQYF.

The table lists this clonotype with a few counts. The chain uses TRBV11-2 and TRBJ1-1; D gene uncertain. Trimming took 2 bases from V and 2 from J, leaving 3 bases between them. Germline assignment: CDR1 SGHAT and CDR2 FQNNGV. This CDR3 has 12 residues. The CDR3 nucleotides read TGTGCCAGCAGCTTAAGTAACACTGAAGCTTTCTTT. Amino acids: CASSLSNTEAFF.

In DNA form, the CDR3 reads TGTGCCAGCAGCCAAATACCGGGGGGTTCCTACGAGCAGTACTTC. This encodes CASSQIPGGSYEQYF. This rearrangement joins TRBV3-1 to TRBJ2-7; 7 bases are shared with TRBD2. V shed 2 bases and J 1 base; nucleotides not matched to a gene: 5. Looked up from germline, CDR1 is LGHDT and CDR2 is YNNKEL (reference sequence). CDR3 length: 15 residues.